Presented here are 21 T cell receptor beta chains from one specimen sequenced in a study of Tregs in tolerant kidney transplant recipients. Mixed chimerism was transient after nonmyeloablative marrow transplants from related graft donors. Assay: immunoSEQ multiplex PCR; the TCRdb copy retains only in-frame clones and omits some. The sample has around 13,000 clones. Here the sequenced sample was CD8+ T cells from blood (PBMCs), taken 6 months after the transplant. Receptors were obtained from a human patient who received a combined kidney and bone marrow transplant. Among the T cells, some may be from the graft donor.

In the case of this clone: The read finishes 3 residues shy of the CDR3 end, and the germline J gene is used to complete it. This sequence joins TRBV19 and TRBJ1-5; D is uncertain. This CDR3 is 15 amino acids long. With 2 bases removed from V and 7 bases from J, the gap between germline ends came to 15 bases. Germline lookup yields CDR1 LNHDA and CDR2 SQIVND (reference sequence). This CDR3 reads CASSITAGVNQPQHF. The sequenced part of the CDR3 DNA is TGTGCCAGTAGTATAACGGCCGGGGTGAACCAGCCC.

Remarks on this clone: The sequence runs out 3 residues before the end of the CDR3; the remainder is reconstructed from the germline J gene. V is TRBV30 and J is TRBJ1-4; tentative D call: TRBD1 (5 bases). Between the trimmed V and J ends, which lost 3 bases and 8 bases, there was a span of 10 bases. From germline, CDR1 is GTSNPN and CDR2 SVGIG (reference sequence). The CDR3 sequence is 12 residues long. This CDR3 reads CAWSAGSEKLFF. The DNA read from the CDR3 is TGTGCCTGGAGCGCAGGGTCAGAAAAA.

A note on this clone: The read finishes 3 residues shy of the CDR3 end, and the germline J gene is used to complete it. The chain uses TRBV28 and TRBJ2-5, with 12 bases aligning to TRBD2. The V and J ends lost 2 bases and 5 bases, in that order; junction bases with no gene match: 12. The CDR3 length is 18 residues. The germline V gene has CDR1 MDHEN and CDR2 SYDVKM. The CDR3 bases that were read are TGTGCCAGCAGTTTAGGTACCCTAGGACTAGCGGGATGGGAGACC. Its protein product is CASSLGTLGLAGWET. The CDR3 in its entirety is CASSLGTLGLAGWETQYF.

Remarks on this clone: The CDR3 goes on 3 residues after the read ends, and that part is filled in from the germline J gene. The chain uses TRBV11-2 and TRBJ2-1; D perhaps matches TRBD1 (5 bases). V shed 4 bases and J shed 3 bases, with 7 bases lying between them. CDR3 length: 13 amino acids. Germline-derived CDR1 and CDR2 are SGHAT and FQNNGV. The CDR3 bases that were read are TGTGCCAGCAGCTCGGACATCTACAATGAG. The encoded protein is CASSSDIYNE. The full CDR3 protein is CASSSDIYNEQFF.

This CDR3 is CSAPSGDSYGYTF. The CDR3 bases that were read are TGCAGTGCTCCTTCGGGGGACAGCTATGGC. The J gene is TRBJ1-2, the V gene TRBV20-1; 7 bases match TRBD1. The read falls 3 residues short of the CDR3 end, and the missing part is taken from the germline J gene. J gave up 4 bases and V 5 bases, and 7 bases lay outside the gene matches. The CDR3 extends over 13 amino acids. Germline V gives CDR1 DFQATT, CDR2 SNEGSKA (reference sequence).

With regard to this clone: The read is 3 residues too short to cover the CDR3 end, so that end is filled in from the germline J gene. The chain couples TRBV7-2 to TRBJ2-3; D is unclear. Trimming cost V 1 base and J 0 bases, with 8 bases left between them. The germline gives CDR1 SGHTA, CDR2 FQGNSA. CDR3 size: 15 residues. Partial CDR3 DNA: TGTGCCAGCAGCTTAGTTGCGGTTAGCACAGATACG. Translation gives CASSLVAVSTDT. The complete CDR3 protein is CASSLVAVSTDTQYF.

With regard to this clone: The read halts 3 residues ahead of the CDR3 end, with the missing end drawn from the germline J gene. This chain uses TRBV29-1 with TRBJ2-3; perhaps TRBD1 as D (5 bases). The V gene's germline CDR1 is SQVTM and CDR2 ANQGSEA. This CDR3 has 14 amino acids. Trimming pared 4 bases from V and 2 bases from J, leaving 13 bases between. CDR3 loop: CSVATGQATDTQYF. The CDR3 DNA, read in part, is TGCAGCGTTGCCACAGGACAAGCCACAGATACG.

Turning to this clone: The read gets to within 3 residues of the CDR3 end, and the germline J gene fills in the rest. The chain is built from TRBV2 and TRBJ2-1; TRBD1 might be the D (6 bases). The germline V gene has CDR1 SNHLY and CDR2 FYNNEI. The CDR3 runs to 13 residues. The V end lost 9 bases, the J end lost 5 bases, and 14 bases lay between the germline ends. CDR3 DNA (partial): TGTGCCAGTTTCTTGGGGGCCCACAATGAG. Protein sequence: CASFLGAHNE. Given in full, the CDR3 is CASFLGAHNEQFF.

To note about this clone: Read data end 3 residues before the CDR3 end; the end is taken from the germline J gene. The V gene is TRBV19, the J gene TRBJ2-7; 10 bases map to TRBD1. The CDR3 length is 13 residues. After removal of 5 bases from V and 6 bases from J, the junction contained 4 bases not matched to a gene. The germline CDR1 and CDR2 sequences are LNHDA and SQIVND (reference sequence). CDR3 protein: CASSPGTGVEQYF. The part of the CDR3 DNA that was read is TGTGCCAGTAGTCCTGGGACAGGGGTCGAG.

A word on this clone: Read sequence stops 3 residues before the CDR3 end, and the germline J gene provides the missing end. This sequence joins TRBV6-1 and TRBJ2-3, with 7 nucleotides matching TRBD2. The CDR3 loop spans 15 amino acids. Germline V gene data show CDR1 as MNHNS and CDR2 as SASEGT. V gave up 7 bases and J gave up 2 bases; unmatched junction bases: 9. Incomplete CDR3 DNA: TGTGCCAGCAATGATTTAACTAGCGACACAGATACG. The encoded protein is CASNDLTSDTDT. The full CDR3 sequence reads CASNDLTSDTDTQYF.

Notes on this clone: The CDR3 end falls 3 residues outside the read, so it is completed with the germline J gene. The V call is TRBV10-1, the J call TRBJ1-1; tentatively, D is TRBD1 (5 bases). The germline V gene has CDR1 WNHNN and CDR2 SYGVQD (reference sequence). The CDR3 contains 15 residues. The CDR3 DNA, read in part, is TGCGCCAGCAGTGAGTCTTGGACACAGAATTCCGAA. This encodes CASSESWTQNSE. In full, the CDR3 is CASSESWTQNSEAFF.

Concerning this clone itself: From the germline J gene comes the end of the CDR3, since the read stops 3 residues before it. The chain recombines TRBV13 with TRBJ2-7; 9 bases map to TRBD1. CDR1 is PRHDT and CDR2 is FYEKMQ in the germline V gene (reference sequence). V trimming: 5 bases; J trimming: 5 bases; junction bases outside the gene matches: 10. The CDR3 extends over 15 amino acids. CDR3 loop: CASSHTGTGTNEQYF. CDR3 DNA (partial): TGTGCCAGCAGCCATACCGGGACAGGGACCAACGAG.

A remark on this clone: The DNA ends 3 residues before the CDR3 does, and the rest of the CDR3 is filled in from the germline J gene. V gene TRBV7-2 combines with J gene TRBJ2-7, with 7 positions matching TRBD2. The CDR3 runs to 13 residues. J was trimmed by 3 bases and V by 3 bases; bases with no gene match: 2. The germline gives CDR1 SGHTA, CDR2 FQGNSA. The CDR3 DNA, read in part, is TGTGCCAGCAGCTTTGGCGGGAGCTACGAG. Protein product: CASSFGGSYE. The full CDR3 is CASSFGGSYEQYF.

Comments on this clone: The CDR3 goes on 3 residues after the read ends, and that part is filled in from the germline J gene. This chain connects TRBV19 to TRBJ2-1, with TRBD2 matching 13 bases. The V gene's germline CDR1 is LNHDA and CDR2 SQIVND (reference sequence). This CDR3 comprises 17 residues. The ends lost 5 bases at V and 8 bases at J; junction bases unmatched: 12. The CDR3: CASSALLAGGLSYEQFF. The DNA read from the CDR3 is TGTGCCAGTAGTGCCCTACTAGCGGGAGGGCTAAGCTATGAG.

Partial CDR3 DNA: TGCAGTGCTAGAACATTGAACACCTACAATGAG. It codes for CSARTLNTYNE. In full, the CDR3 reads CSARTLNTYNEQFF. V is TRBV20-1 and J is TRBJ2-1, with D unclear. The read falls 3 residues short of the CDR3 end, and the missing part is taken from the germline J gene. CDR3 length equals 14 residues. V was trimmed by 2 bases and J by 2 bases, leaving 10 bases between them. In germline, CDR1 is DFQATT, CDR2 SNEGSKA (reference sequence).

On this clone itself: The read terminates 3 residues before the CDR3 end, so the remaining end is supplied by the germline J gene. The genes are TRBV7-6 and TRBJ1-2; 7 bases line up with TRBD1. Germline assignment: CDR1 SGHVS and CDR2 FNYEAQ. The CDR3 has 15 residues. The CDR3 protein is CASSLGTGVTYDYTF. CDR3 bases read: TGTGCCAGCAGCTTAGGCACAGGGGTAACCTACGAC.

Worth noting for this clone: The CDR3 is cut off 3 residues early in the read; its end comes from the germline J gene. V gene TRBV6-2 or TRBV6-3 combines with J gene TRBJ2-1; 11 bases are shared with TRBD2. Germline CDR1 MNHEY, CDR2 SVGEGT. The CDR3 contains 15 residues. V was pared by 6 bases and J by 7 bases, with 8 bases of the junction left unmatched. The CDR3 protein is CASSHRTSGWNEQFF. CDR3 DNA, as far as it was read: TGTGCCAGCAGCCACCGGACTAGCGGGTGGAATGAG.

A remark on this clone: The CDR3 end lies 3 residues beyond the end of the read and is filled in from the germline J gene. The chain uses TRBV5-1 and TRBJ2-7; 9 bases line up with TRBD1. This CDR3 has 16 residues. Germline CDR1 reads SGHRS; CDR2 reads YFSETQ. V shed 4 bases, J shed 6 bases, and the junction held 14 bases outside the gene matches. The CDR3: CASSPDPGQGSLEQYF. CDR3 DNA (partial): TGCGCCAGCAGCCCTGACCCGGGACAGGGCTCCCTCGAG.

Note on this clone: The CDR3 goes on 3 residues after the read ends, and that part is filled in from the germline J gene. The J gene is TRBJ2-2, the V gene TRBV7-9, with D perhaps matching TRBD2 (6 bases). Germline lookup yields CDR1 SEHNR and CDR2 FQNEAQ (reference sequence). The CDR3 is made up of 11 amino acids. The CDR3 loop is CASRGGSPLFF. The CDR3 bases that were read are TGTGCCAGCAGGGGGGGTTCACCG.

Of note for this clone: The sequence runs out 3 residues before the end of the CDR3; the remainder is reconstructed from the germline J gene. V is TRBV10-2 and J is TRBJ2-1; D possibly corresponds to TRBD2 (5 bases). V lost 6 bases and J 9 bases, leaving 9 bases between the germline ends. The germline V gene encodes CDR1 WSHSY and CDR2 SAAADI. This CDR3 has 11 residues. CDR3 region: CASRMAGEQFF. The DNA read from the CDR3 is TGCGCCAGCAGAATGGCGGGTGAG.

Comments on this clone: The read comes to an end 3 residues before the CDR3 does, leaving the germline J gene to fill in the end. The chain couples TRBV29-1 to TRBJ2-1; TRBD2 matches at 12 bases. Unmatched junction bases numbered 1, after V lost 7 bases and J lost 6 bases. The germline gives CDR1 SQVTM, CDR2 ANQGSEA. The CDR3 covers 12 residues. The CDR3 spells CSGTSGINEQFF. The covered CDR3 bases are TGCAGCGGGACTAGCGGGATCAATGAG.